A single sample gave rise to the 3 T cell receptor beta chains below, sequenced in a study of T cell responses to AZD1222 COVID-19 vaccine. TCRdb's table, derived via immunoSEQ multiplex PCR, lists solely in-frame clones and lacks some. The sample consists of 100,000 to 150,000 clones, roughly 92% of them appearing once. The sequences come from peripheral blood, collected 28 days after the second AZD1222 dose. These receptors were obtained from an adult who received the AZD1222 COVID-19 vaccine.

The gene calls are TRBV2 and TRBJ1-4, with TRBD1 matching over 7 bases. Germline-derived CDR1 and CDR2 are SNHLY and FYNNEI. Trimming removed 5 bases from V and 4 bases from J; junction bases left unmatched: 4. The CDR3 is made up of 14 amino acids. In DNA form, the CDR3 reads TGTGCCAGCAGTCGACAGGGCCATAATGAAAAACTGTTTTTT. Amino acid sequence: CASSRQGHNEKLFF.

The chain recombines TRBV28 with TRBJ2-7; 14 bases match TRBD2. The CDR3 is made up of 16 amino acids. Germline assignment: CDR1 MDHEN and CDR2 SYDVKM. Trimming removed 5 bases from V and 2 bases from J; junction bases left unmatched: 5. As DNA, the CDR3 is TGTGCCAGCAGTGGGACTAGCGGGAGCGGAACCTACGAGCAGTACTTC. Amino acid sequence: CASSGTSGSGTYEQYF.

This chain links TRBV7-3 with TRBJ2-3; the match to TRBD2 covers 8 bases. Germline V CDR1 and CDR2: SGHTA, FQGTGA. The CDR3 has 16 residues. V gave up 2 bases and J gave up 3 bases; unmatched junction bases: 7. The CDR3 DNA is TGTGCCAGCAGCTTATTGTCTAGCGGGCTAACAGATACGCAGTATTTT. Translating it yields CASSLLSSGLTDTQYF.